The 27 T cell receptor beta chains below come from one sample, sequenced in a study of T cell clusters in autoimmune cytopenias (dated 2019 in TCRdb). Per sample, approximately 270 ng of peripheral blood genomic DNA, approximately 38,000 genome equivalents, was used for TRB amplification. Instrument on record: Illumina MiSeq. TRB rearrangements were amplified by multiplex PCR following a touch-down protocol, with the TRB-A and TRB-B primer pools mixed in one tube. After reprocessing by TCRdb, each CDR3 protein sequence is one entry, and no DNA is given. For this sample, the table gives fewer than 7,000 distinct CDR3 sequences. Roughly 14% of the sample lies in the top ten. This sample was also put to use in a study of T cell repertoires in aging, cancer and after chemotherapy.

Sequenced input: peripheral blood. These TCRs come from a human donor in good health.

CDR3 protein: CASSPTGKAQPQHF. This sequence joins TRBV6-5 and TRBJ1-5; lacking DNA, the TRBD1 call made by TCRdb goes unchecked. Germline-derived CDR1 and CDR2 are MNHEY and SVGAGI. The CDR3 spans 14 residues.

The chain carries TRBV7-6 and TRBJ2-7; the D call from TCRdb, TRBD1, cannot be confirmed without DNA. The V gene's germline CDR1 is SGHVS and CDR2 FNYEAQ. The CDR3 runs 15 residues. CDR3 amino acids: CASSLMTGKDYEQYF.

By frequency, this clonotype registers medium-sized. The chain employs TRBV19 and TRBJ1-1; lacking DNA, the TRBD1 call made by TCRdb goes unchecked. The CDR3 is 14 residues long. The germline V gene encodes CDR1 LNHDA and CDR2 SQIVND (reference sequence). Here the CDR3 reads CASHTQGANTEAFF.

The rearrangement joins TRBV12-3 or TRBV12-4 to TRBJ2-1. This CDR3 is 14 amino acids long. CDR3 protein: CASTPRGADNEQFF.

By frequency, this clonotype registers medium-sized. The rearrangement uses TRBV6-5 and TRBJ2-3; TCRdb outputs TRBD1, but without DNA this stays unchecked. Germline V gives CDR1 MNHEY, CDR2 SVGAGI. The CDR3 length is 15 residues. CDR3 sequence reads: CASSAARQGTDTQYF.

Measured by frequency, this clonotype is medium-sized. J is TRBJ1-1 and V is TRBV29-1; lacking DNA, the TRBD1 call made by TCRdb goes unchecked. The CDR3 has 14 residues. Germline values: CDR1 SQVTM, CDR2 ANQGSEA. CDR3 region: CSGTRTGADTEAFF.

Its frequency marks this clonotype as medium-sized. CDR3 sequence reads: CASSISQTGLGGYTF. The genes are TRBV19 and TRBJ1-2; TCRdb reports TRBD1, a call that lacks DNA to check it against. The CDR3 has 15 amino acids. Germline values: CDR1 LNHDA, CDR2 SQIVND (reference sequence).

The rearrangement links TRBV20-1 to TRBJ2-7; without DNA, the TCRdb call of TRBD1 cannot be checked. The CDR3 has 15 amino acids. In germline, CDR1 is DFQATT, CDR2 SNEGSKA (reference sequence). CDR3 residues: CSARDGTGKRYEQYF.

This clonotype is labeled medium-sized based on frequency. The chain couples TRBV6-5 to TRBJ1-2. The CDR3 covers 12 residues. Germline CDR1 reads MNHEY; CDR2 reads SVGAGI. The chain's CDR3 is CASSSSGQVLTF.

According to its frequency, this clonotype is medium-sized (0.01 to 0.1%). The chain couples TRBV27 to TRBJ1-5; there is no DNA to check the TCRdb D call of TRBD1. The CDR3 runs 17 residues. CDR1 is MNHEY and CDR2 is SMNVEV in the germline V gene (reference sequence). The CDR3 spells CASSHLTGSGGNQPQHF.

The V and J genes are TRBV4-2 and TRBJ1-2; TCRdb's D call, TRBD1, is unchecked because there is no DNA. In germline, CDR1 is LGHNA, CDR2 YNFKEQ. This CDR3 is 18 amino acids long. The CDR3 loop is CASSHSLRTGAANYGYTF.

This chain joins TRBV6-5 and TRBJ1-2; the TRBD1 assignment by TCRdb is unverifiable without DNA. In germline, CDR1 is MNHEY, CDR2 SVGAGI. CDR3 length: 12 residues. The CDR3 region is CASSEGGYGYTF.

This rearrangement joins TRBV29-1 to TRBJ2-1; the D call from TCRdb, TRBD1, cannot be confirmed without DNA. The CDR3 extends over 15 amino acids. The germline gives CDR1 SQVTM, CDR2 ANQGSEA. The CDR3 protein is CSVVGTGGHYNEQFF.

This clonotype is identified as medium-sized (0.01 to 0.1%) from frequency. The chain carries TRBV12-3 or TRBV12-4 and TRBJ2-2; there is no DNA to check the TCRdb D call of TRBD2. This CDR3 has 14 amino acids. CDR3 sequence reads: CASSLAGGTGELFF.

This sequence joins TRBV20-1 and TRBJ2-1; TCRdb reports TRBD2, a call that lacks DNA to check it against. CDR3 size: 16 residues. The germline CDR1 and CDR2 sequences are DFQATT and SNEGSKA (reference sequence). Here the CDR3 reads CSARLTSPNSYNEQFF.

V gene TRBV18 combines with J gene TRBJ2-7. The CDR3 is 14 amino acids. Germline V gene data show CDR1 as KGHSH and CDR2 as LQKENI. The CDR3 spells CASSPPTGTYGQYF.

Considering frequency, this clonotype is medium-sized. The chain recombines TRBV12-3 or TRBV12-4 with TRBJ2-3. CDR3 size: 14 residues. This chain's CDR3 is CASSFAPHTDTQYF.

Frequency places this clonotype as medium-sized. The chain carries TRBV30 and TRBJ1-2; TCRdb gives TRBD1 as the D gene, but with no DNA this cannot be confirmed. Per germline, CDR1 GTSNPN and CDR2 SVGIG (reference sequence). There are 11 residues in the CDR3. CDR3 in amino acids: CAWKQGHGYTF.

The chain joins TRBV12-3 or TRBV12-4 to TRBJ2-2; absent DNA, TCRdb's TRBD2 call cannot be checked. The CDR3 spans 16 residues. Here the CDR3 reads CASSTTRVGTTGELFF.

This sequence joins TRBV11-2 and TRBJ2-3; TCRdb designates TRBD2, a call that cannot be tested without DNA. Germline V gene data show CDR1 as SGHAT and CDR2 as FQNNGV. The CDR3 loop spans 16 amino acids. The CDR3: CASSSWTFYSTDTQYF.

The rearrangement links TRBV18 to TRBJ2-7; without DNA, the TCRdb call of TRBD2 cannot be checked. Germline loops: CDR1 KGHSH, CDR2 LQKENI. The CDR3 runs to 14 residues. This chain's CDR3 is CASRHSGRSHEQYF.

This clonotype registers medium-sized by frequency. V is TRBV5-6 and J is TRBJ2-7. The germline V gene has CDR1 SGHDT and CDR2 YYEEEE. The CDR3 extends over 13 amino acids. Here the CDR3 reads CASSLHPSYEQYF. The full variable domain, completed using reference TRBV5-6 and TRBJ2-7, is DAGVTQSPTHLIKTRGQQVTLRCSPKSGHDTVSWYQQALGQGPQFIFQYYEEEERQRGNFPDRFSGHQFPNYSSELNVNALLLGDSALYLCASSLHPSYEQYFGPGTRLTVT.

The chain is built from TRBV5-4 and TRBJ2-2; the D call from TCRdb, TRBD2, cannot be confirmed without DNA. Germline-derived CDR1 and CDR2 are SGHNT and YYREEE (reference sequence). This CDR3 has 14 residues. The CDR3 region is CASSTGLSTGELFF.

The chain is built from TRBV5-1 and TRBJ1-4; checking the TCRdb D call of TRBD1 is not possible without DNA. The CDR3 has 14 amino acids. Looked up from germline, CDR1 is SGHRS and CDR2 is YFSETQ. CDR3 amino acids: CASTWTGGDEKLFF. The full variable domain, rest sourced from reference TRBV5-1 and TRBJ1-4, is KAGVTQTPRYLIKTRGQQVTLSCSPISGHRSVSWYQQTPGQGLQFLFEYFSETQRNKGNFPGRFSGRQFSNSRSEMNVSTLELGDSALYLCASTWTGGDEKLFFGSGTQLSVL.

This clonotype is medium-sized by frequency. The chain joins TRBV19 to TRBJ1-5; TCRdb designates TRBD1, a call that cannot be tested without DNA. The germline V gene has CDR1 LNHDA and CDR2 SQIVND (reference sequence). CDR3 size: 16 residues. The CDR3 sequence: CASSSPGTGWDQPQHF.

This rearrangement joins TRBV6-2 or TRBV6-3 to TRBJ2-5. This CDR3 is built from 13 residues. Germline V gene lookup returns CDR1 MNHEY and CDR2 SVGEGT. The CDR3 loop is CASSYSTRKTQYF.

The CDR3 loop is CASRWDLAGEETQYF. V usage is TRBV5-4 and J usage is TRBJ2-5; TCRdb gives TRBD2 as the D gene, but with no DNA this cannot be confirmed. The CDR3 totals 15 residues. From germline, CDR1 is SGHNT and CDR2 YYREEE (reference sequence).